Listed here are 32 T cell receptor beta chains from one sample, sequenced in a study of neurological immune-mediated disorders. MiXCR, run by TCRdb on the 5' RACE reads, gives a single entry per CDR3 protein. The table records some 30,000 distinct CDR3 sequences, around 6% of them present only once. Sequencing was performed on CD4+ T cells from blood. The source of these receptors is a woman between 45 and 65 years old in good health.

This clonotype was seen ten or more times. V and J are TRBV9 and TRBJ2-2; possible D gene TRBD2, 6 bases. Germline lookup yields CDR1 SGDLS and CDR2 YYNGEE. This CDR3 contains 19 residues. V lost 1 base and J lost 2, with 21 bases in between. This CDR3 is CASSVSPRSGGINTGELFF. Here the CDR3 DNA reads TGTGCCAGCAGCGTATCGCCCCGGTCTGGCGGGATAAACACCGGGGAGCTGTTTTTT. Full variable domain (missing parts from reference TRBV9 and TRBJ2-2): DSGVTQTPKHLITATGQRVTLRCSPRSGDLSVYWYQQSLDQGLQFLIQYYNGEERAKGNILERFSAQQFPDLHSELNLSSLELGDSALYFCASSVSPRSGGINTGELFFGEGSRLTVL.

This clonotype was detected ten times or more. The rearrangement links TRBV28 to TRBJ2-3, with D unclear. CDR3 length: 12 residues. Germline V gives CDR1 MDHEN, CDR2 SYDVKM. The germline V and J ends were trimmed by 6 bases and 0 bases, with 4 bases remaining between them. The CDR3 DNA follows: TGTGCCAGCAGGGACAGCACAGATACGCAGTATTTT. Its translation: CASRDSTDTQYF.

This clonotype was counted only a few times. CDR3 bases: TGCGCCAGCAGCACGGACAGGGGGAATGAAAAACTGTTTTTT. This sequence encodes CASSTDRGNEKLFF. This chain connects TRBV5-1 to TRBJ1-4; 10 nucleotides agree with TRBD1. With V trimmed by 4 bases and J by 5 bases, 2 bases remained unmatched. CDR1 is SGHRS, CDR2 YFSETQ, per germline. The CDR3 has 14 residues. The full variable domain, its missing parts supplied by reference TRBV5-1 and TRBJ1-4, is KAGVTQTPRYLIKTRGQQVTLSCSPISGHRSVSWYQQTPGQGLQFLFEYFSETQRNKGNFPGRFSGRQFSNSRSEMNVSTLELGDSALYLCASSTDRGNEKLFFGSGTQLSVL.

This clonotype was counted many times. The genes are TRBV5-1 and TRBJ1-2, with 7 bases fitting TRBD1. The CDR3 runs 13 residues. Germline CDR1 reads SGHRS; CDR2 reads YFSETQ. Trimming took 3 bases from V and 6 from J; bases not matched to a gene: 5. The CDR3 DNA sequence: TGCGCCAGCAGCTCATTGACAGGGCATGGCTACACCTTC. The encoded protein is CASSSLTGHGYTF.

Sample share makes this clonotype medium-sized. The chain employs TRBV4-3 and TRBJ2-5; D is possibly TRBD1 (6 bases). Per germline, CDR1 LGHNA and CDR2 YSLEER. This CDR3 is 17 amino acids long. Trimming took off 0 bases at V and 1 base at J, with 15 bases between the two ends. The CDR3 sequence: CASSQDKQGYPQETQYF. The CDR3 DNA reads TGCGCCAGCAGCCAAGATAAACAGGGCTACCCCCAAGAGACCCAGTACTTC.

This clonotype was found many times. The junction shows a germline mismatch at one end, possibly a read error. The chain has TRBV24-1 and TRBJ2-2; D gene unclear. Looked up from germline, CDR1 is KGHDR and CDR2 is SFDVKD. This CDR3 spans 14 amino acids. Written as DNA, the CDR3 is TGCGCAGTGGGTGAACAGAAGGACACCGGGGAGCTGTTTTTT. It encodes CAVGEQKDTGELFF.

The table lists this clonotype with many counts. The V and J genes are TRBV4-2 and TRBJ2-7, with a weak D call TRBD2 (6 bases). Germline V gene data show CDR1 as LGHNA and CDR2 as YNFKEQ. The CDR3 runs 14 residues. This chain's CDR3 is CASRVGHSGDEQYF. The CDR3 bases are TGTGCGAGTCGGGTTGGGCATTCGGGGGACGAGCAGTACTTC.

This clonotype has a count of ten or more. V gene TRBV20-1 combines with J gene TRBJ1-1; TRBD1 might be the D (5 bases). V gave up 7 bases and J gave up 1 base, with 25 bases separating them. This CDR3 spans 17 amino acids. The germline V gene encodes CDR1 DFQATT and CDR2 SNEGSKA (reference sequence). In nucleotides, the CDR3 is TGCAGTGGGTCCTCGGGACTTAAACCTCGAGGGAACACTGAAGCTTTCTTT. Translating it yields CSGSSGLKPRGNTEAFF.

This clonotype appeared many times. The chain joins TRBV20-1 to TRBJ2-7; D perhaps matches TRBD1 (6 bases). Trimming took 5 bases from V and 5 from J, leaving 10 bases between them. CDR1 and CDR2 from the germline V gene are DFQATT and SNEGSKA (reference sequence). This CDR3 has 11 amino acids. The DNA for the CDR3 is TGCAGTGCTTACAGGGTCGACGAGCAGTACTTC. It yields the protein CSAYRVDEQYF.

This clonotype was seen repeatedly, ten times or more. This chain links TRBV20-1 with TRBJ2-7, with D tentatively TRBD1 (5 bases). Germline V lookup: CDR1 DFQATT, CDR2 SNEGSKA (reference sequence). The CDR3 has 12 amino acids. V was shortened by 0 bases and J by 6 bases, with 9 bases between the two germline ends. For the CDR3, the DNA is TGCAGTGCTAGAGATCAGGGTAGCGAGCAGTACTTC. It translates to CSARDQGSEQYF.

This clonotype showed up many times. The V gene is TRBV20-1, the J gene TRBJ2-3; D ambiguous. CDR1 DFQATT and CDR2 SNEGSKA come from the germline V gene (reference sequence). This CDR3 comprises 14 residues. V lost 1 base, J lost 5 bases, and 13 bases lay in between. The CDR3 region is CSARVHVSRDTQYF. The CDR3 DNA follows: TGCAGTGCTAGAGTGCACGTGTCTAGAGATACGCAGTATTTT.

This clonotype was recorded many times. The chain joins TRBV20-1 to TRBJ2-1; 10 nucleotides match TRBD2. This CDR3 comprises 14 residues. Germline assignment: CDR1 DFQATT and CDR2 SNEGSKA (reference sequence). V lost 5 bases, J lost 7 bases, and 8 bases stayed unmatched. CDR3 nucleotide sequence: TGCAGTGCTCTTAGCGGGGGGCGGTCTAATGAGCAGTTCTTC. This sequence encodes CSALSGGRSNEQFF.

In its sample, this clonotype was seen many times. The V gene is TRBV7-2, the J gene TRBJ1-2, with TRBD1 matching 8 bases. V gave up 5 bases and J gave up 7 bases; unmatched junction bases: 12. CDR1 and CDR2 (germline): SGHTA, FQGNSA. CDR3 size: 15 residues. CDR3: CASSRPLGQDGGYTF. CDR3 nucleotide sequence: TGTGCCAGCAGCCGCCCCCTGGGACAGGACGGTGGCTACACCTTC.

This clonotype was detected many times. The chain uses TRBV9 and TRBJ2-3; 9 bases fit TRBD1. Per germline, CDR1 SGDLS and CDR2 YYNGEE. V shed 0 bases and J 1 base; nucleotides not matched to a gene: 9. CDR3 size: 18 residues. The CDR3 loop reads CASSVGDRAIRGTDTQYF. In DNA form, the CDR3 reads TGTGCCAGCAGCGTAGGGGACAGGGCAATCCGGGGCACAGATACGCAGTATTTT.

This clonotype has at least ten counts. The chain couples TRBV5-1 to TRBJ2-7; D ambiguous. Germline V CDR1 and CDR2: SGHRS, YFSETQ. V was cut by 0 bases and J by 3 bases, with 13 bases left in between. CDR3 length: 15 residues. The CDR3: CASSLDPGRVYEQYF. CDR3 DNA: TGCGCCAGCAGCTTGGATCCGGGCCGGGTCTACGAGCAGTACTTC.

In its sample, this clonotype was seen many times. The V call is TRBV12-3 or TRBV12-4, the J call TRBJ1-1; D ambiguous. V was shortened by 6 bases and J by 4 bases, with 6 bases between the two germline ends. The CDR3 is made up of 11 amino acids. In nucleotides, the CDR3 is TGTGCCAGCAGACTAACCACTGAAGCTTTCTTT. Translating gives CASRLTTEAFF.

This clonotype was detected many times. The chain combines TRBV6-2 or TRBV6-3 with TRBJ1-1; D is unclear. CDR3 length: 12 residues. Trimming left V 8 bases short and J 1 base short, with 8 bases between. CDR1 MNHEY and CDR2 SVGEGT come from the germline V gene. CDR3 sequence reads: CASLAWNTEAFF. The CDR3 DNA sequence: TGTGCCAGCCTTGCCTGGAACACTGAAGCTTTCTTT.

In its sample, this clonotype was seen many times. This chain joins TRBV20-1 and TRBJ2-1; D remains ambiguous. The CDR3 is 14 residues long. The V end lost 0 bases, the J end lost 6 bases, and 12 bases lay between the germline ends. The germline V gene has CDR1 DFQATT and CDR2 SNEGSKA (reference sequence). The CDR3 nucleotides are TGCAGTGCTAGAGATGGCCTACCCGCCAATGAGCAGTTCTTC. Translating gives CSARDGLPANEQFF.

The rearrangement joins TRBV3-1 to TRBJ1-4; D possibly corresponds to TRBD1 (5 bases). The CDR3 covers 14 residues. Trimming shortened V by 2 bases and J by 8 bases, and 12 bases separated the two germline ends. Germline CDR1 is LGHDT and CDR2 is YNNKEL (reference sequence). Here the CDR3 reads CASSQISRAEKLFF. The CDR3 nucleotides are TGTGCCAGCAGCCAAATCTCCAGGGCCGAAAAACTGTTTTTT.

This clonotype showed up many times. The chain links TRBV7-2 to TRBJ2-1; 8 bases align to TRBD2. V was pared by 4 bases and J by 7 bases, with 9 bases of the junction left unmatched. Germline assignment: CDR1 SGHTA and CDR2 FQGNSA. This CDR3 has 15 amino acids. The CDR3 bases are TGTGCCAGCAGCTCCGGGACTAGGGTGATTAATGAGCAGTTCTTC. Translated, it gives CASSSGTRVINEQFF.

Ten or more counts support this clonotype. This sequence joins TRBV5-8 and TRBJ2-1, with a weak D call TRBD1 (5 bases). The V end was cut by 5 bases, the J end by 7 bases, with 13 bases between. Looked up from germline, CDR1 is SGHTS and CDR2 is YDEGEE. This CDR3 comprises 13 residues. The DNA of the CDR3 is TGTGCCAGCAGAGAGGACAAGGTTAATGAGCAGTTCTTC. Amino acids: CASREDKVNEQFF.

This clonotype was seen repeatedly, ten times or more. The chain recombines TRBV7-2 with TRBJ2-4; 8 positions match TRBD1. The CDR3 is 16 residues long. The V gene end was trimmed by 1 base and the J gene end by 3 bases; junction bases not matched to a gene: 5. Germline CDR1 reads SGHTA; CDR2 reads FQGNSA. The CDR3 spells CASSLGQGRGKNIQYF. The CDR3 DNA reads TGTGCCAGCAGCTTAGGACAGGGGCGAGGCAAAAACATTCAGTACTTC.

This clonotype was picked up many times. The chain links TRBV23-1 to TRBJ2-1; 11 bases are shared with TRBD1. TRBV23-1 is filed as an ORF, its function uncertain. CDR3 length equals 16 residues. The J segment lost 8 bases and the V segment lost 0 bases, leaving 6 bases of the junction unmatched. CDR3 sequence (DNA): TGCGCCAGCAGTCAATCGATGGGACAGGGGGACGATGAGCAGTTCTTC. This codes for CASSQSMGQGDDEQFF.

Concerning this clonotype: The junction departs from germline at one end; a sequencing error may be responsible. The chain links TRBV28 to TRBJ2-7; D possibly corresponds to TRBD1 (5 bases). Germline V CDR1 and CDR2: MDHEN, SYDVKM. There are 11 residues in the CDR3. For the CDR3, the DNA is TGTGCCAGCAGTAGGGGTCAGGGAACCAGCTTC. Amino acid sequence: CASSRGQGTSF.

This clonotype was detected ten times or more. This chain links TRBV5-1 with TRBJ1-1; D not resolved. From germline, CDR1 is SGHRS and CDR2 YFSETQ. The V and J ends lost 0 bases and 1 base respectively, with 7 bases between them. This CDR3 is 14 amino acids long. CDR3 protein: CASSLVSGNTEAFF. The DNA of the CDR3 is TGCGCCAGCAGCTTGGTCTCAGGGAACACTGAAGCTTTCTTT.

In its sample, this clonotype was seen many times. The V gene is TRBV20-1, the J gene TRBJ2-1; tentatively, D is TRBD2 (5 bases). The CDR3 length is 14 residues. V was shortened by 1 base and J by 10 bases, with 17 bases between the two germline ends. Germline loops: CDR1 DFQATT, CDR2 SNEGSKA (reference sequence). Here the CDR3 DNA reads TGCAGTGCTAGAGCGGTATCTAGCCGTCAGGAGCAGTTCTTC. As protein: CSARAVSSRQEQFF.

This clonotype came up many times. This chain links TRBV20-1 with TRBJ1-5; 7 nucleotides agree with TRBD1. The J segment lost 0 bases and the V segment lost 3 bases, leaving 14 bases of the junction unmatched. CDR1 is DFQATT and CDR2 is SNEGSKA in the germline V gene (reference sequence). The length of the CDR3 is 18 residues. The CDR3 reads CSASPTEGQHHSNQPQHF. Written as DNA, the CDR3 is TGCAGTGCTAGCCCGACCGAGGGACAGCACCATAGCAATCAGCCCCAGCATTTT.

In this sample, this clonotype turned up many times. The chain carries TRBV20-1 and TRBJ1-1, with a tentative D call TRBD1 (6 bases). The CDR3 loop spans 14 amino acids. V dropped 2 bases and J dropped 4 bases, with 14 bases sitting between them. From germline, CDR1 is DFQATT and CDR2 SNEGSKA (reference sequence). The CDR3 loop reads CSARRIQGSTEAFF. CDR3 bases: TGCAGTGCTAGACGAATACAGGGATCCACTGAAGCTTTCTTT.

This clonotype appeared many times. This chain uses TRBV5-6 with TRBJ2-1, with D perhaps matching TRBD2 (5 bases). V lost 4 bases and J 12 bases, leaving 17 bases between the germline ends. Looked up from germline, CDR1 is SGHDT and CDR2 is YYEEEE. The CDR3 extends over 13 amino acids. CDR3 coding DNA: TGTGCCAGCAGCACAAACCGGGGTGCTGGGCAGTTCTTC. Residues: CASSTNRGAGQFF.

The rearrangement joins TRBV6-2 or TRBV6-3 to TRBJ2-1; D not certain. The germline gives CDR1 MNHEY, CDR2 SVGEGT. With 2 bases removed from V and 6 bases from J, the gap between germline ends came to 5 bases. This CDR3 contains 12 residues. CDR3: CASSYTSNEQFF. The CDR3 region has the DNA TGTGCCAGCAGTTACACGAGCAATGAGCAGTTCTTC.

This clonotype was seen many times. The CDR3 reads CASSLEEAAPQHF. The CDR3 DNA reads as TGCGCCAGCAGCTTGGAGGAGGCGGCGCCCCAGCATTTT. The chain combines TRBV5-1 with TRBJ1-5; D unclear. CDR1 is SGHRS, CDR2 YFSETQ, per germline. V shed 0 bases and J shed 9 bases, with 10 bases lying between them. The CDR3 totals 13 residues.

This clonotype was found many times. The chain has TRBV20-1 and TRBJ2-7; 14 bases are a match to TRBD2. Unmatched junction bases numbered 6, after V lost 5 bases and J lost 0 bases. This CDR3 comprises 16 residues. Per germline, CDR1 DFQATT and CDR2 SNEGSKA (reference sequence). Here the CDR3 reads CSASGTSGSPSYEQYF. CDR3 in DNA: TGCAGTGCTTCCGGGACTAGCGGGAGCCCCTCCTACGAGCAGTACTTC.